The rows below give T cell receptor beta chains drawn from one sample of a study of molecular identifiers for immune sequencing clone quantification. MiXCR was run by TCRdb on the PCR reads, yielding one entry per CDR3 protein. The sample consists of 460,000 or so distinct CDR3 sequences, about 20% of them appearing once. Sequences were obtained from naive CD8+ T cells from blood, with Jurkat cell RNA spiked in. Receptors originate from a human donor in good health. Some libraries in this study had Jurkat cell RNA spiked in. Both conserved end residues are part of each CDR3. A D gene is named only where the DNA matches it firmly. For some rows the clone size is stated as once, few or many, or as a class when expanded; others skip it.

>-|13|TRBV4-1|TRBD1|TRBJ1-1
CASSHAQGSEAFF
TGCGCCAGCAGCCACGCACAGGGGAGTGAAGCTTTCTTT
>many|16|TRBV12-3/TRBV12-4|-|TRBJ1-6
CASSDTLVPYNSPLHF
TGTGCCAGCAGTGACACCTTGGTCCCATATAATTCACCCCTCCACTTT
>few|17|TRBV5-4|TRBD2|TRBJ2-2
CASSDTTSGWGTGELFF
TGTGCCAGCAGCGATACGACTAGCGGGTGGGGCACCGGGGAGCTGTTTTTT
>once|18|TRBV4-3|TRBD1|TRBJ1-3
CASSQAGGDWVSGNTIYF
TGCGCCAGCAGCCAGGCAGGGGGGGATTGGGTCTCTGGAAACACCATATATTTT
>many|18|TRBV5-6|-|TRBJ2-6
CASSLAGDSISGANVLTF
TGTGCCAGCAGCTTGGCCGGGGATTCGATATCTGGGGCCAACGTCCTGACTTTC
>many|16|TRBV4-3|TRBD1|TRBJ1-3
CASSQGDSTAGNTIYF
TGCGCCAGCAGCCAGGGGGACAGTACGGCTGGAAACACCATATATTTT
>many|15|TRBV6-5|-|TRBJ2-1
CASSYSLRGGNEQFF
TGTGCCAGCAGTTACTCCCTGAGGGGGGGGAATGAGCAGTTCTTC
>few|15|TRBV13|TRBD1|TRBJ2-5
CASSLSDRVQETQYF
TGTGCCAGCAGCTTAAGCGACAGGGTCCAAGAGACCCAGTACTTC
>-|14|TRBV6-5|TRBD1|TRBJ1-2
CASSYIGTGGGYNF
TGTGCCAGCAGTTACATCGGGACAGGGGGAGGCTACAACTTC
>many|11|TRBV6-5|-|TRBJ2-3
CASSYRDTQYF
TGTGCCAGCAGTTATAGGGATACGCAGTATTTT
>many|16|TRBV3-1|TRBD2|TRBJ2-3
CASSQVAGNPPDTQYF
TGTGCCAGCAGCCAAGTAGCGGGGAACCCACCAGATACGCAGTATTTT
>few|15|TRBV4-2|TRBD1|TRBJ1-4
CASSPTGEEDEKLFF
TGTGCCAGCAGCCCGACAGGGGAAGAAGATGAAAAACTGTTTTTT
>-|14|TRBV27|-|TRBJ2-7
CASSPYTPSYEQYF
TGTGCCAGCAGCCCCTATACCCCGTCCTACGAGCAGTACTTC
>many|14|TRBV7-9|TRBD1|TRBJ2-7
CASRPTDRAYEQYF
TGTGCCAGCAGACCCACCGACAGGGCCTACGAGCAGTACTTC
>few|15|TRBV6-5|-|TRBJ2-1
CASSQGGLHHNEQFF
TGTGCCAGCAGCCAAGGGGGGCTACACCACAATGAGCAGTTCTTC